Sequencing of this T cell receptor (beta chain) was carried out in a study of T cell repertoires in cytomegalovirus infection. As for the study in general: Matching HLA type, along with CMV infection, was indicated by public TCR beta signatures. Whole-study findings and limits: People with CMV and the relevant HLA were identified by cumulative public TCR beta family frequency. Dominating the ex vivo response were TCR beta clonotypes that were CMV-specific and HLA-C-restricted.

TCRdb recomputed calls from the reads with MiXCR, one row per CDR3 protein. Seen here are roughly 280,000 distinct CDR3 sequences, approximately 8.3% observed once, and the top ten hold about 14%. This clonotype occurred many times. No antigen is known for it. This TCR was recovered from a human donor in good health (CMV status not recorded). Some clones in this sample may be carry-over from other donors' samples. The sequenced sample consisted of PBMCs.

CDR3: CASSSGYREEQYF. For the CDR3, the DNA is TGTGCCAGCAGCTCAGGGTACAGGGAGGAGCAGTACTTC. This chain joins TRBV7-2 and TRBJ2-7, with D possibly matching TRBD1 (6 bases). The V end was cut by 4 bases, the J end by 7 bases, with 14 bases between. This CDR3 comprises 13 residues. Germline values: CDR1 SGHTA, CDR2 FQGNSA. The full variable domain, completed using reference TRBV7-2 and TRBJ2-7, is GAGVSQSPSNKVTEKGKDVELRCDPISGHTALYWYRQSLGQGLEFLIYFQGNSAPDKSGLPSDRFSAERTGGSVSTLTIQRTQQEDSAVYLCASSSGYREEQYFGPGTRLTVT.